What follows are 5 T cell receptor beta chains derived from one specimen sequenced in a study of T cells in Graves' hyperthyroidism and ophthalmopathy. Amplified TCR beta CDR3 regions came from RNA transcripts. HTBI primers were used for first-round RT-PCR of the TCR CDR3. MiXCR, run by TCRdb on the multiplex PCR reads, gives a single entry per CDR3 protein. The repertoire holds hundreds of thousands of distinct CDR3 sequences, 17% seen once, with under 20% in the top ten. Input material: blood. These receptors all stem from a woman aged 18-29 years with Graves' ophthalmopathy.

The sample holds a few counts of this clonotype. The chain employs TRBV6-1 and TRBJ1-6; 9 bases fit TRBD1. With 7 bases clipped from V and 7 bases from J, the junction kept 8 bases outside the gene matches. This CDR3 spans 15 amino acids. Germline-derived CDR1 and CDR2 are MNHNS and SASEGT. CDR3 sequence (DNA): TGTGCCAGCATTTTTACAGGGGGCAACAATTCACCCCTCCACTTT. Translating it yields CASIFTGGNNSPLHF.

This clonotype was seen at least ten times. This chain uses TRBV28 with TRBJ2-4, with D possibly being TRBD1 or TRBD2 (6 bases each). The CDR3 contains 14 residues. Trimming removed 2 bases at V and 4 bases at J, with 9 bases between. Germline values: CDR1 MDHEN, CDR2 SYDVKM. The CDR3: CASSLGGGKNIQYF. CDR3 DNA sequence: TGTGCCAGCAGTTTAGGAGGGGGGAAAAACATTCAGTACTTC.

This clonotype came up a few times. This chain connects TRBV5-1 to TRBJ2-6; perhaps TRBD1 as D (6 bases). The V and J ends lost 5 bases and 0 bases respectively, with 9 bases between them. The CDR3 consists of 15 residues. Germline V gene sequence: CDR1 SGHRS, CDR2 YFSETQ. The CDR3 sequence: CASRYRDSGANVLTF. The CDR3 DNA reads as TGCGCCAGCAGGTACAGGGACTCTGGGGCCAACGTCCTGACTTTC.

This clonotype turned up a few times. CDR3 sequence: CASSQDSGRSYTQYF. CDR3 in DNA: TGTGCCAGCAGCCAAGATTCCGGGCGGTCTTATACGCAGTATTTT. The genes are TRBV14 and TRBJ2-3; D not resolved. V was pared by 0 bases and J by 7 bases, with 14 bases between. CDR3 size: 15 residues. The germline gives CDR1 SGHDN, CDR2 FVKESK.

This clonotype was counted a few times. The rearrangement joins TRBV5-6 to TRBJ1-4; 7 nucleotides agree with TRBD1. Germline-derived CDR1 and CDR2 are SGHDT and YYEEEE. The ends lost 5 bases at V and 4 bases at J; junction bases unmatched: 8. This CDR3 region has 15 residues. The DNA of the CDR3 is TGTGCCAGCAGTCGACCGGGACAGATTAATGAAAAACTGTTTTTT. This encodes CASSRPGQINEKLFF.